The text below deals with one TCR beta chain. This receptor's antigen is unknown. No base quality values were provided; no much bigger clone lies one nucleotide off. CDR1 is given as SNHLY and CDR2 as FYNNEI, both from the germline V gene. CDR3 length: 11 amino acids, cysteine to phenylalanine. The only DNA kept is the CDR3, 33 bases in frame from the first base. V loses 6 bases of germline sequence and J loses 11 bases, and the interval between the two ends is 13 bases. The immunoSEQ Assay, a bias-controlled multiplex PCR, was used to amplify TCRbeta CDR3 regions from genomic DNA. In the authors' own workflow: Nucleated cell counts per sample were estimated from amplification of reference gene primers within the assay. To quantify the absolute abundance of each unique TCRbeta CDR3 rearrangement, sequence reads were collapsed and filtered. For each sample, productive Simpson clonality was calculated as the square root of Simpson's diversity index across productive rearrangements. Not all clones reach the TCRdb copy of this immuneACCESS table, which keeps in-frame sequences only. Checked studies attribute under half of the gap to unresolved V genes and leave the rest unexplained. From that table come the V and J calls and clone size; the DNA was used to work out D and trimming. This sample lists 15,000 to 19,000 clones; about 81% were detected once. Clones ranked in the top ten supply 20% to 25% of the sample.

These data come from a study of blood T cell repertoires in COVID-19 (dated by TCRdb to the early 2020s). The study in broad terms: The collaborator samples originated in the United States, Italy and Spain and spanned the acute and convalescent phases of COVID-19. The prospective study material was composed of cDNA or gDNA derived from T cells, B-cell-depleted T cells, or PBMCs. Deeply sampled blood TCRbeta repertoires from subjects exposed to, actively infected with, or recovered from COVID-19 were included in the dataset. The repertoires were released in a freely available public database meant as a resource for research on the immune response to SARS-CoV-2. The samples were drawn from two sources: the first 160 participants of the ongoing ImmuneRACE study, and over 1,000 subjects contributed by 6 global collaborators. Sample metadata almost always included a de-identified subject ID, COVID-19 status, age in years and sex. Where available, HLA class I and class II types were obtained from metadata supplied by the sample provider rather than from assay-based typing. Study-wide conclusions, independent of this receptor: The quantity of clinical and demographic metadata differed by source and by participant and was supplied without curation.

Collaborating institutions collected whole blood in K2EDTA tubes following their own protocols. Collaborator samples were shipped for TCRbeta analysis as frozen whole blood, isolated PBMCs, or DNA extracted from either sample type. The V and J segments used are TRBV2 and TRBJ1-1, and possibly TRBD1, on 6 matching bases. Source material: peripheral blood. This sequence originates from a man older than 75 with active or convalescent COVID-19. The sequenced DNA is TGTGCCAGCAGCGGGGACACCTCGGCTTTCTTT. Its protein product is CASSGDTSAFF.